This T cell receptor (beta chain) was sequenced during a study of post-analysis software for immune sequencing data. Overall study results and limits: About five TRBV segments, including TRBV5-6, TRBV5-1 and TRBV20-1, were more frequent in patients than controls. Batch-mates among the samples co-clustered strongly by F measure.

There are a few counts of this clonotype. Its antigen is unidentified. The TCR beta cDNA libraries carried unique molecular identifiers. Researchers reported about 500,000 cDNA molecules coming from roughly 0.93 to 9.6 million T cells. TCRdb reprocessed the PCR reads with MiXCR, giving one entry per CDR3 protein. The table lists roughly 800,000 distinct CDR3 sequences, 25% to 30% of them singletons. V lost 9 bases and J lost 4, with 9 bases in between. This CDR3 is built from 11 residues. Germline CDR1 and CDR2: KGHSH and LQKENI. The TCR comes from a girl aged 5-17 years with multiple sclerosis. The genes are TRBV18 and TRBJ1-1; D unclear. Sequenced: blood. CDR3 nucleotide sequence: TGTGCCAGTGTTAAGACCACTGAAGCTTTCTTT. Amino acid sequence: CASVKTTEAFF.